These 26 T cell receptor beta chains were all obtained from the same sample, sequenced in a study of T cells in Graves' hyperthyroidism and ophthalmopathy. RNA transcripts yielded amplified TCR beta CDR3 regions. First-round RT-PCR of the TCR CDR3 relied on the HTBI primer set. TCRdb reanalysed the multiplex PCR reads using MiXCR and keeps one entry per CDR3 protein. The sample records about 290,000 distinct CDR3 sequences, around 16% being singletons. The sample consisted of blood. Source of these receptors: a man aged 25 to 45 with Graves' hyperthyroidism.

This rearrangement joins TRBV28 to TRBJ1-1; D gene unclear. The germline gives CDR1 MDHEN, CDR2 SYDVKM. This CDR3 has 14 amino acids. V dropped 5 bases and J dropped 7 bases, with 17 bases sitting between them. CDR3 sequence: CASSPLTGRREAFF. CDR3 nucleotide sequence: TGTGCCAGCAGTCCTTTAACTGGGCGACGTGAAGCTTTCTTT.

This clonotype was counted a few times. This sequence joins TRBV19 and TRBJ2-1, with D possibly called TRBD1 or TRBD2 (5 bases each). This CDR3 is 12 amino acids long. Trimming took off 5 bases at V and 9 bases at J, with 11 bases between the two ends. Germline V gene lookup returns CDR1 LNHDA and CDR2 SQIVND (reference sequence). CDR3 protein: CASSLRGTEQFF. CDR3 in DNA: TGTGCCAGTAGTCTTCGGGGCACTGAGCAGTTCTTC.

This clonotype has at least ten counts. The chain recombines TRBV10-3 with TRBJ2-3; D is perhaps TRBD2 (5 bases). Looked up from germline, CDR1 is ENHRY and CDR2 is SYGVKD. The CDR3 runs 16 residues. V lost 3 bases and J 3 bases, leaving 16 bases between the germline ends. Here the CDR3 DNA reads TGTGCCATCAGTGATTCCGGAGGTGGTGGGACAGATACGCAGTATTTT. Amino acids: CAISDSGGGGTDTQYF.

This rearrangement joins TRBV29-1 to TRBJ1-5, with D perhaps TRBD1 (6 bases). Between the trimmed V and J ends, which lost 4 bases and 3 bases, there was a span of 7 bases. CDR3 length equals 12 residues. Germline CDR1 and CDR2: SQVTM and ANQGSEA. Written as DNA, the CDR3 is TGCAGCGTTGCAGGGGCCAATCAGCCCCAGCATTTT. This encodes CSVAGANQPQHF.

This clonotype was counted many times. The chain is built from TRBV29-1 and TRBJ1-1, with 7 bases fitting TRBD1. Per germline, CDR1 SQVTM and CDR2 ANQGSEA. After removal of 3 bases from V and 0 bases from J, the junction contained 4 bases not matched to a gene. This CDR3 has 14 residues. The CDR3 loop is CSVDLTGMNTEAFF. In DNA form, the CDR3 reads TGCAGCGTTGACCTGACAGGGATGAACACTGAAGCTTTCTTT.

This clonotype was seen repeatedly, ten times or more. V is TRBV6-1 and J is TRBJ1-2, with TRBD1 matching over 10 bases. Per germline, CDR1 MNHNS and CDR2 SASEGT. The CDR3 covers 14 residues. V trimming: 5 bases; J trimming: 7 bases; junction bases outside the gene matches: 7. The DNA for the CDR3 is TGTGCCAGCAGTCCCCGGGACAGGGGTCTTGGCTACACCTTC. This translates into CASSPRDRGLGYTF.

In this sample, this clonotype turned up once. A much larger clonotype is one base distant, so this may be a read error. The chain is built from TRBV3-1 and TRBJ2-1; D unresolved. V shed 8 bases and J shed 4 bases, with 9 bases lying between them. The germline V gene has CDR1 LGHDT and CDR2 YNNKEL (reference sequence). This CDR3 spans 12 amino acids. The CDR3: CASRWKYNEQFF. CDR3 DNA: TGTGCCAGCCGATGGAAGTACAATGAGCAGTTCTTC.

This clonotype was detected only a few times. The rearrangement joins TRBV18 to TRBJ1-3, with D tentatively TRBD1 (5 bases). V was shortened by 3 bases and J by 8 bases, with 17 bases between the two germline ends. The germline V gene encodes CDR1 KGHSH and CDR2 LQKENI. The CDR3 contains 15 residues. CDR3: CASSPPGHSGDTIYF. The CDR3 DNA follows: TGTGCCAGCTCACCCCCTGGACACTCCGGGGACACCATATATTTT.

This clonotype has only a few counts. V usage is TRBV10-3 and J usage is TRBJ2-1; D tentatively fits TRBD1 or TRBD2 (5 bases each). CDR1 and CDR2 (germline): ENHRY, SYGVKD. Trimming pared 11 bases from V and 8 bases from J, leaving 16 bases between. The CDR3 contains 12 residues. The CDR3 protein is CAVNPRGHEQFF. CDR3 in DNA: TGTGCCGTCAACCCTAGGGGACATGAGCAGTTCTTC.

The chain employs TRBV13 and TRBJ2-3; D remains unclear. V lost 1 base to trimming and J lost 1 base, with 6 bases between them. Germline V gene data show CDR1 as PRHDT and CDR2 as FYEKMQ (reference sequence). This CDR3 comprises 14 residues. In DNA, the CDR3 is TGTGCCAGCAGCTTAGTCACTCGCACAGATACGCAGTATTTT. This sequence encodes CASSLVTRTDTQYF.

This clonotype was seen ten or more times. The CDR3 is CASSFSGSRGHEQYF. As DNA, the CDR3 is TGTGCCAGCAGTTTCAGCGGGAGCAGGGGGCACGAGCAGTACTTC. The J gene is TRBJ2-7, the V gene TRBV12-3 or TRBV12-4, with D perhaps being TRBD1 or TRBD2 (8 bases each). The CDR3 loop spans 15 amino acids. Trimming shortened V by 3 bases and J by 5 bases, and 17 bases separated the two germline ends.

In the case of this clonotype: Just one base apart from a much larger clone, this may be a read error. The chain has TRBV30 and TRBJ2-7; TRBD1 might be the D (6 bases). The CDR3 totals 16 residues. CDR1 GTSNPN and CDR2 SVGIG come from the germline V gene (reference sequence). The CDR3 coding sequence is TGTGCCTTGAGTCCGCCCCGGACAGCTAGCTCCTACGAGCAGTACTTC. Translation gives CALSPPRTASSYEQYF. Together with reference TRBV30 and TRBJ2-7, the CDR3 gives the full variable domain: SQTIHQWPATLVQPVGSPLSLECTVEGTSNPNLYWYRQAAGRGLQLLFYSVGIGQISSEVPQNLSASRPQDRQFILSSKKLLLSDSGFYLCALSPPRTASSYEQYFGPGTRLTVT.

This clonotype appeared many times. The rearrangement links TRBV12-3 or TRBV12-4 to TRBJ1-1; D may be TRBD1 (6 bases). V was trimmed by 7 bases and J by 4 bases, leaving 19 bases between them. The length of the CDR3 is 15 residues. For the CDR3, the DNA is TGTGCCAGCACTAATAGGGGGGCCTCGAGCACTGAAGCTTTCTTT. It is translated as CASTNRGASSTEAFF.

CDR3 loop: CASTSTTGELFF. The CDR3 bases are TGCGCCAGCACCTCTACCACCGGGGAGCTGTTTTTT. The rearrangement links TRBV5-1 to TRBJ2-2; D gene uncertain. V was pared by 6 bases and J by 4 bases, with 7 bases between. CDR3 length: 12 residues. CDR1 SGHRS and CDR2 YFSETQ come from the germline V gene.

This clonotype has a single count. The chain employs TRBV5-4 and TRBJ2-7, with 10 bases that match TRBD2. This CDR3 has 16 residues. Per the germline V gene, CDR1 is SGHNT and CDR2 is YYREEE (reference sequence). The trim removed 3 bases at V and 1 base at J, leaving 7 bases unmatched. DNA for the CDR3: TGTGCCAGCAGCTCGAGACTAGCGGGTCCTTCCTACGAGCAGTACTTC. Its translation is CASSSRLAGPSYEQYF.

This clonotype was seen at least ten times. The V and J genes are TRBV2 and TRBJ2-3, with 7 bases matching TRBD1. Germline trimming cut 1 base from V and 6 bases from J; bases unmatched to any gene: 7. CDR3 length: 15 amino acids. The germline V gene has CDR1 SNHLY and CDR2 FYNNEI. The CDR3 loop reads CASSEGITGADTQYF. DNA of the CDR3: TGTGCCAGCAGTGAAGGGATAACAGGGGCGGATACGCAGTATTTT. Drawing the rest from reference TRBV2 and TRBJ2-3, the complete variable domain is EPEVTQTPSHQVTQMGQEVILRCVPISNHLYFYWYRQILGQKVEFLVSFYNNEISEKSEIFDDQFSVERPDGSNFTLKIRSTKLEDSAMYFCASSEGITGADTQYFGPGTRLTVL.

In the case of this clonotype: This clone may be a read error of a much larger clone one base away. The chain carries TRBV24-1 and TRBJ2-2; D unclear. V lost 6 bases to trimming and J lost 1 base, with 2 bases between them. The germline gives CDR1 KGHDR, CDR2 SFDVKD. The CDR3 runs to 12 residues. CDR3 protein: CATSLNTGELFF. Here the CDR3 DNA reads TGTGCCACCAGTTTGAACACCGGGGAGCTGTTTTTT.

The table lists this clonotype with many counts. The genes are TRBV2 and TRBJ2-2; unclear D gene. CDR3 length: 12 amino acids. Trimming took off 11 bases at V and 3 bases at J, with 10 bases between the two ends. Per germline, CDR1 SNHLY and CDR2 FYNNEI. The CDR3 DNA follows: TGTGCCGGCCCATCGGACACCGGGGAGCTGTTTTTT. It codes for CAGPSDTGELFF.

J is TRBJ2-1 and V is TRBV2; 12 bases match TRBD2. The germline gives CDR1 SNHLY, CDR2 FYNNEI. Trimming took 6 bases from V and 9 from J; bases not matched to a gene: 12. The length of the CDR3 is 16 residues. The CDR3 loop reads CASSPSGRGRWGEQFF. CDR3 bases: TGTGCCAGCAGCCCTAGCGGGAGGGGACGATGGGGTGAGCAGTTCTTC.

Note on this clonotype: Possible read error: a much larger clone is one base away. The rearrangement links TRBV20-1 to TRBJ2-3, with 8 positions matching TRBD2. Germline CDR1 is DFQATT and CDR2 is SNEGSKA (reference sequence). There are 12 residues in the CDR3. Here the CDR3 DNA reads TGCAATGCCCCGGGACTAGCAGATACGCAGTATTTT. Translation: CNAPGLADTQYF.

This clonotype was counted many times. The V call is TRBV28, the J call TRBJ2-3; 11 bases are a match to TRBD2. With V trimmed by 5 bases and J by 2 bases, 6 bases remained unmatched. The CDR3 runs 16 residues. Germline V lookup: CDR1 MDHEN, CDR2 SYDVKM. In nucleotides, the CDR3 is TGTGCCAGCAGTGCCGGGACTAGCGGATACACAGATACGCAGTATTTT. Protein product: CASSAGTSGYTDTQYF.

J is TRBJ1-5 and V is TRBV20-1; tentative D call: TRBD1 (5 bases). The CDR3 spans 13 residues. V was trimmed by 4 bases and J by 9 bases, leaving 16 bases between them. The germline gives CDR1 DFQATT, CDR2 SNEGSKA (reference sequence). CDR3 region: CSATTGTGSPQHF. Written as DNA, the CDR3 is TGCAGTGCTACCACAGGTACTGGTTCGCCCCAGCATTTT.

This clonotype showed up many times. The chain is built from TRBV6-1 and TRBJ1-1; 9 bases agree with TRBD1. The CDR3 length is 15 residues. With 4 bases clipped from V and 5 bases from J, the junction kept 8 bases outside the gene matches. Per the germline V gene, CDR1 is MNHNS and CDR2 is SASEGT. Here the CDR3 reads CASSAGQGPWTEAFF. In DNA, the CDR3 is TGTGCCAGCAGTGCCGGACAGGGGCCGTGGACTGAAGCTTTCTTT.

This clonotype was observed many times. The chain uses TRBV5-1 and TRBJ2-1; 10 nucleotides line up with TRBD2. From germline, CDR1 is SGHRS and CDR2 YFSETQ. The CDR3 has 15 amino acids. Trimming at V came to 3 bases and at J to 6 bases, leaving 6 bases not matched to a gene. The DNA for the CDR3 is TGCGCCAGCAGCTCGGTACTAGCGGGGCGCAATGAGCAGTTCTTC. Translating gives CASSSVLAGRNEQFF.

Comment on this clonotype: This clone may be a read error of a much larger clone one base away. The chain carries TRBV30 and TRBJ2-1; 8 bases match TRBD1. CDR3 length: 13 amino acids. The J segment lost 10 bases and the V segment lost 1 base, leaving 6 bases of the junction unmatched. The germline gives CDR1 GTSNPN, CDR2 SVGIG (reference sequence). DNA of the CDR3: TGTGCCTGGAGTGGTCAGGGGGCTCGGGAGCAGTTCTTC. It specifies CAWSGQGAREQFF. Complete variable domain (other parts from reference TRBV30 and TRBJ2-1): SQTIHQWPATLVQPVGSPLSLECTVEGTSNPNLYWYRQAAGRGLQLLFYSVGIGQISSEVPQNLSASRPQDRQFILSSKKLLLSDSGFYLCAWSGQGAREQFFGPGTRLTVL.

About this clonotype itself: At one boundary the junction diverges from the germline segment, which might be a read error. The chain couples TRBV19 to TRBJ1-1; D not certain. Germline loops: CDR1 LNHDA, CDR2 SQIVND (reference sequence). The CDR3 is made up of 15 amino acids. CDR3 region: CASSIGPGLNAEAFF. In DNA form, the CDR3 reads TGTGCCAGTAGTATAGGTCCAGGATTGAACGCTGAAGCTTTCTTT.